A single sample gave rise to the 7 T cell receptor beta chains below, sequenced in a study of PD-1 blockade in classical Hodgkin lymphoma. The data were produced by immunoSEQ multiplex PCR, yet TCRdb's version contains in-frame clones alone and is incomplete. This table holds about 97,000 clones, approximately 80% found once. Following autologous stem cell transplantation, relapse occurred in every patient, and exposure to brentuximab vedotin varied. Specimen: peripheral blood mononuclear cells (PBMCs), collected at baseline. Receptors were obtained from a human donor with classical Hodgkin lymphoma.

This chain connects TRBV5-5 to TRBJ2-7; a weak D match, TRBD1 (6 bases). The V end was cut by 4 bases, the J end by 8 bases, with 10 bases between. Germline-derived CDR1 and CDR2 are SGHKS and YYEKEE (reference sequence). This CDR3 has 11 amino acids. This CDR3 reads CASSNDRQQYF. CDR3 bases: TGTGCCAGCAGCAACGACAGGCAGCAGTACTTC.

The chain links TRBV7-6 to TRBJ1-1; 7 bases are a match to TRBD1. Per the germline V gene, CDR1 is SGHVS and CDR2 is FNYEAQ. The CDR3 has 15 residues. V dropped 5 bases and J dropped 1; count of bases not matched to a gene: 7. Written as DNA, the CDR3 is TGTGCCAGCAGCCTATCGGGACAGCCGAACACTGAAGCTTTCTTT. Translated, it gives CASSLSGQPNTEAFF.

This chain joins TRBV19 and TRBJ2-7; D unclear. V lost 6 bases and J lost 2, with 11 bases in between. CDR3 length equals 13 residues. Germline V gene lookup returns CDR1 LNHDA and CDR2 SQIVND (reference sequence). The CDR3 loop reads CASSGRITYEQYF. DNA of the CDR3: TGTGCCAGTAGCGGCAGGATTACCTACGAGCAGTACTTC.

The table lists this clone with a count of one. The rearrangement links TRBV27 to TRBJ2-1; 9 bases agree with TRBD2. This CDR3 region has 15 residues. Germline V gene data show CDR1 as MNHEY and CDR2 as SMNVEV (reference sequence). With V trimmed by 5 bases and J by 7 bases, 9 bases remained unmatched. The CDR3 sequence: CASSAWGGRANEQFF. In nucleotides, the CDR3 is TGTGCCAGCAGTGCCTGGGGCGGGAGGGCGAATGAGCAGTTCTTC.

The CDR3 sequence: CAITLTGRGANVLTF. CDR3 sequence (DNA): TGTGCCATTACCCTGACAGGGCGTGGGGCCAACGTCCTGACTTTC. The V call is TRBV27, the J call TRBJ2-6; 7 bases align to TRBD1. There are 15 residues in the CDR3. Germline-derived CDR1 and CDR2 are MNHEY and SMNVEV (reference sequence). After removal of 10 bases from V and 3 bases from J, the junction contained 9 bases not matched to a gene.

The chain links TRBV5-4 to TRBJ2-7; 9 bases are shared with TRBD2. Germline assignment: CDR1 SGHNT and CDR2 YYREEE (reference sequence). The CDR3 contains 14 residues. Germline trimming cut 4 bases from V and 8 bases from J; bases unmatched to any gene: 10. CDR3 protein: CASSPRLAEAKQYF. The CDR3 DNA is TGTGCCAGCAGCCCAAGACTAGCGGAGGCTAAGCAGTACTTC.

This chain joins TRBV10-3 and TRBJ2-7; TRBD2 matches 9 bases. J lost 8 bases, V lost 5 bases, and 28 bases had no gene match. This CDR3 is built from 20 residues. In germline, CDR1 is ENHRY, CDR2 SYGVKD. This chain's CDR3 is CAISQSSSGGAGGSSKKQYF. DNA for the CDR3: TGTGCCATCAGTCAATCTTCATCGGGAGGAGCGGGAGGCTCCTCTAAGAAGCAGTACTTC.